A selection of T cell receptor beta chains follows, all from one sample in a study of spatial heterogeneity in lung cancer. TCRdb passed the 5' RACE reads through MiXCR, listing each CDR3 protein once. There are around 60,000 distinct CDR3 sequences in the sample; around 8.4% occur only once, and more than 13% lies in the top ten. The sample consisted of PBMCs, taken at surgery. Receptor source: a female donor with early-stage non-small cell lung cancer. CDR3s include the opening cysteine and the closing phenylalanine or tryptophan. The order of the fields is CDR3 length, clone size, D gene, V gene, J gene, CDR3 DNA, CDR3 protein. A D gene is named only where the DNA matches it firmly. Size values are once, few and many counts, or a class for expanded clones, and some rows have none.

length: 15; size: many; D: TRBD1; V: TRBV18; J: TRBJ2-5; DNA: TGTGCCAGCTCAGTCGGGACAGGGAGTCAAGAGACCCAGTACTTC; CDR3: CASSVGTGSQETQYF
length: 13; size: many; D: .; V: TRBV3-1; J: TRBJ1-1; DNA: TGTGCCAGCAGCCGCCTCAGCAACACTGAAGCTTTCTTT; CDR3: CASSRLSNTEAFF
length: 14; size: many; D: .; V: TRBV2; J: TRBJ2-2; DNA: TGTGCCAGCAGTGAAGTGCGCAACACCGGGGAGCTGTTTTTT; CDR3: CASSEVRNTGELFF
length: 12; size: .; D: .; V: TRBV24-1; J: TRBJ1-5; DNA: TGTGCCACCAGTGACAGCAATCAGCCCCAGCATTTT; CDR3: CATSDSNQPQHF
length: 15; size: few; D: TRBD1; V: TRBV7-3; J: TRBJ1-2; DNA: TGTGCCAGCAGCTCCGGACAGGGGGAGAGCTATGGCTACACCTTC; CDR3: CASSSGQGESYGYTF
length: 13; size: many; D: .; V: TRBV24-1; J: TRBJ1-1; DNA: TGTGCCACCAGCCCCAGGGCGAGCACTGAAGCTTTCTTT; CDR3: CATSPRASTEAFF
length: 14; size: .; D: TRBD1; V: TRBV3-1; J: TRBJ1-2; DNA: TGTGCCAGCAGCCAAGACCAGGGGGTATATGGCTACACCTTC; CDR3: CASSQDQGVYGYTF
length: 13; size: many; D: TRBD2; V: TRBV5-1; J: TRBJ2-5; DNA: TGCGCCAGCAGCTCACTAGCGGAGGAGACCCAGTACTTC; CDR3: CASSSLAEETQYF
length: 14; size: .; D: .; V: TRBV9; J: TRBJ2-7; DNA: TGTGCCAGCAGCGCAGGGGGAGGGCCCTACGAGCAGTACTTC; CDR3: CASSAGGGPYEQYF
length: 14; size: many; D: .; V: TRBV7-8; J: TRBJ1-4; DNA: TGTGCCAGCAGCTTCCTGGGGGGTGGTGAAAAACTGTTTTTT; CDR3: CASSFLGGGEKLFF
length: 13; size: many; D: TRBD1; V: TRBV5-1; J: TRBJ2-1; DNA: TGCGCCAGCAGCGAAGGGACAGGCGGTGAGCAGTTCTTC; CDR3: CASSEGTGGEQFF
length: 15; size: many; D: .; V: TRBV3-1; J: TRBJ1-2; DNA: TGTGCCAGCAGCCTCCGGTTCTTTCGGGGCTATGGCTACACCTTC; CDR3: CASSLRFFRGYGYTF
length: 14; size: few; D: .; V: TRBV15; J: TRBJ1-5; DNA: TGTGCCACCAGCAGAGACAGGGCGGATCAGCCCCAGCATTTT; CDR3: CATSRDRADQPQHF
length: 15; size: .; D: TRBD1; V: TRBV5-1; J: TRBJ2-5; DNA: TGCGCCAGCAGCCCCACCATGGGACAGCAAGAGACCCAGTACTTC; CDR3: CASSPTMGQQETQYF
length: 16; size: few; D: .; V: TRBV11-2; J: TRBJ2-3; DNA: TGTGCCAGCAGCTTAGGACGGGGGATGGGGAAGGATACGCAGTATTTT; CDR3: CASSLGRGMGKDTQYF
length: 16; size: many; D: TRBD1; V: TRBV20-1; J: TRBJ2-2; DNA: TGCAGTGCTAGTAAACAGGGGGCAAGGGACACCGGGGAGCTGTTTTTT; CDR3: CSASKQGARDTGELFF
length: 13; size: many; D: .; V: TRBV20-1; J: TRBJ2-5; DNA: TGCAGTGCTCACAGACCGGGCCAAGAGACCCAGTACTTC; CDR3: CSAHRPGQETQYF
length: 13; size: few; D: .; V: TRBV11-1; J: TRBJ1-1; DNA: TGTGCCAGCAGCTTAGACAGGACGCGGGAAGCTTTCTTT; CDR3: CASSLDRTREAFF
length: 17; size: medium-sized; D: .; V: TRBV28; J: TRBJ1-2; DNA: TGTGCCAGCAGTTTACAGCGGGGCTCCCCATTTTCCTATGGCTACACCTTC; CDR3: CASSLQRGSPFSYGYTF
length: 14; size: few; D: .; V: TRBV10-3; J: TRBJ1-5; DNA: TGTGCCATCAGTTCAGGGGTTAGCAATCAGCCCCAGCATTTT; CDR3: CAISSGVSNQPQHF
length: 13; size: few; D: .; V: TRBV28; J: TRBJ2-4; DNA: TGTGCCAGCAGTTTACCAAGGAGAGACATTCAGTACTTC; CDR3: CASSLPRRDIQYF
length: 15; size: many; D: .; V: TRBV28; J: TRBJ1-1; DNA: TGTGCCAGCAGTTTCGACAGGCCATCGAACACTGAAGCTTTCTTT; CDR3: CASSFDRPSNTEAFF
length: 15; size: .; D: .; V: TRBV9; J: TRBJ1-1; DNA: TGTGCCAGCAGCGTGGAAACAGGCATGAACACTGAAGCTTTCTTT; CDR3: CASSVETGMNTEAFF
length: 14; size: few; D: .; V: TRBV19; J: TRBJ1-5; DNA: TGTGCCAGTACCCCGGACAGTAGCAATCAGCCCCAGCATTTT; CDR3: CASTPDSSNQPQHF
length: 14; size: many; D: .; V: TRBV5-1; J: TRBJ2-1; DNA: TGCGCCAGCAGCTCTTCGAGCTCCTACAATGAGCAGTTCTTC; CDR3: CASSSSSSYNEQFF
length: 12; size: .; D: .; V: TRBV20-1; J: TRBJ2-5; DNA: TGCAGTCCCGGAGGCACCCAAGAGACCCAGTACTTC; CDR3: CSPGGTQETQYF
length: 12; size: .; D: .; V: TRBV24-1; J: TRBJ1-6; DNA: TGTGCCACCAGTGATGGGGGCTCACCCCTCCACTTT; CDR3: CATSDGGSPLHF
length: 17; size: many; D: .; V: TRBV5-1; J: TRBJ2-1; DNA: TGCGCCAGCAGCCGTTACCTGGGGACACCGGGAGAGAATGAGCAGTTCTTC; CDR3: CASSRYLGTPGENEQFF
length: 15; size: .; D: TRBD1; V: TRBV5-1; J: TRBJ1-4; DNA: TGCGCCAGCACCCTTCTCGGACAGGGCGGAGAAAAACTGTTTTTT; CDR3: CASTLLGQGGEKLFF
length: 13; size: few; D: .; V: TRBV6-6; J: TRBJ1-2; DNA: TGTGCCAGCATTTCCGGGGGGGCTGCCGGCTACACCTTC; CDR3: CASISGGAAGYTF
length: 13; size: .; D: TRBD1; V: TRBV27; J: TRBJ1-1; DNA: TGTGCCAGCAGTTGGGCAACAGGGGGCATAGCTTTCTTT; CDR3: CASSWATGGIAFF
length: 14; size: many; D: TRBD1; V: TRBV11-3; J: TRBJ1-1; DNA: TGTGCCAGCAGCTCTGACAGGGTATACACTGAAGCTTTCTTT; CDR3: CASSSDRVYTEAFF
length: 18; size: .; D: .; V: TRBV5-1; J: TRBJ2-3; DNA: TGCGCCAGCGGCGAGATAATACAGGGCCTTAAAGGAACAGATACGCAGTATTTT; CDR3: CASGEIIQGLKGTDTQYF
length: 11; size: many; D: .; V: TRBV29-1; J: TRBJ1-1; DNA: TGCAGCGTTGAAGTTGGAGCGGAAGCTTTCTTT; CDR3: CSVEVGAEAFF
length: 11; size: few; D: .; V: TRBV2; J: TRBJ2-2; DNA: TGTGCCAGCAGGGCCACCGGGGAGCTGTTTTTT; CDR3: CASRATGELFF
length: 15; size: many; D: TRBD1; V: TRBV4-1; J: TRBJ2-7; DNA: TGCGCCAGCAGCCATACCGGGACAGGGGCCTACGAGCAGTACTTC; CDR3: CASSHTGTGAYEQYF
length: 13; size: many; D: .; V: TRBV29-1; J: TRBJ1-4; DNA: TGCAGCGTTGAAGACATACAGAAGGAAAAACTGTTTTTT; CDR3: CSVEDIQKEKLFF
length: 18; size: .; D: .; V: TRBV20-1; J: TRBJ2-6; DNA: TGCAGTGCTAGAGATCTTTCCGCCCTTGGCCCTGGGGCCAACGTCCTGACTTTC; CDR3: CSARDLSALGPGANVLTF
length: 14; size: many; D: .; V: TRBV29-1; J: TRBJ2-1; DNA: TGCAGCGTTGAACCGTCTTCTTCCTACAATGAGCAGTTCTTC; CDR3: CSVEPSSSYNEQFF
length: 13; size: .; D: .; V: TRBV18; J: TRBJ2-3; DNA: TGTGCCAGCTCAGTATCAGGGACAGATACGCAGTATTTT; CDR3: CASSVSGTDTQYF
length: 13; size: .; D: .; V: TRBV12-3/TRBV12-4; J: TRBJ1-2; DNA: TGTGCCAGCAGTGACCTGGCTAACTATGGCTACACCTTC; CDR3: CASSDLANYGYTF
length: 14; size: .; D: TRBD1; V: TRBV12-3/TRBV12-4; J: TRBJ1-1; DNA: TGTGCCAGCAGTTTCTACAGGGGTAACACTGAAGCTTTCTTT; CDR3: CASSFYRGNTEAFF
length: 17; size: many; D: TRBD1; V: TRBV14; J: TRBJ1-2; DNA: TGTGCCAGCAGCCAAGAATTGGGGACAGGGAAGATCTTTGGCTACACCTTC; CDR3: CASSQELGTGKIFGYTF
length: 14; size: many; D: .; V: TRBV29-1; J: TRBJ2-3; DNA: TGCAGCGTTGCGACGGACTCCCGCACAGATACGCAGTATTTT; CDR3: CSVATDSRTDTQYF
length: 13; size: many; D: .; V: TRBV10-3; J: TRBJ1-1; DNA: TGTGCCATCGAGGCTCGGGCGAACACTGAAGCTTTCTTT; CDR3: CAIEARANTEAFF
length: 13; size: .; D: .; V: TRBV2; J: TRBJ1-1; DNA: TGTGCCAGCAGCGGACGGCGGGGCACTGAAGCTTTCTTT; CDR3: CASSGRRGTEAFF
length: 12; size: many; D: .; V: TRBV20-1; J: TRBJ1-6; DNA: TGCAGTGCTTACCCGGAGAATTCACCCCTCCACTTT; CDR3: CSAYPENSPLHF
length: 15; size: .; D: TRBD2; V: TRBV9; J: TRBJ2-5; DNA: TGTGCCAGCAGCGGAGTAGCGGGAGGGCCGGAGACCCAGTACTTC; CDR3: CASSGVAGGPETQYF
length: 14; size: few; D: .; V: TRBV28; J: TRBJ2-3; DNA: TGTGCCAGCAGTTATGCCCTAGGGGGGGATACGCAGTATTTT; CDR3: CASSYALGGDTQYF
length: 13; size: many; D: .; V: TRBV29-1; J: TRBJ1-6; DNA: TGCAGCGTTGGGGCAGGGGTTAATTCACCCCTCCACTTT; CDR3: CSVGAGVNSPLHF
length: 16; size: .; D: .; V: TRBV20-1; J: TRBJ1-5; DNA: TGCAGTGCCCCTTCACCGGGGGGGGGAAGCAATCAGCCCCAGCATTTT; CDR3: CSAPSPGGGSNQPQHF
length: 15; size: few; D: TRBD1; V: TRBV3-1; J: TRBJ1-5; DNA: TGTGCCAGCAGCCTTGGACAGGGGGCGGGTCAGCCCCAGCATTTT; CDR3: CASSLGQGAGQPQHF
length: 14; size: few; D: .; V: TRBV6-5; J: TRBJ1-5; DNA: TGTGCCAGCAGCGGGGGCCCTAACAATCAGCCCCAGCATTTT; CDR3: CASSGGPNNQPQHF